These 18 T cell receptor beta chains share one sample of origin, sequenced in a study of blood T cell repertoires in COVID-19. Some clones are missing from TCRdb's copy, which holds only in-frame ones; the method was immunoSEQ multiplex PCR. The sample contains tens of thousands of clones, 75% to 95% of which appear only once. The source material was peripheral blood. These receptor sequences come from a man in his sixties with acute or convalescent COVID-19.

The chain uses TRBV5-1 and TRBJ2-2, with 11 bases fitting TRBD1. Germline-derived CDR1 and CDR2 are SGHRS and YFSETQ. The CDR3 loop spans 15 amino acids. V shed 5 bases, J shed 7 bases, and the junction held 7 bases outside the gene matches. CDR3 loop: CASRPGTGGIGELFF. As DNA, the CDR3 is TGCGCCAGCAGGCCCGGGACAGGGGGTATCGGGGAGCTGTTTTTT.

The rearrangement joins TRBV10-3 to TRBJ1-2; D gene ambiguous. Germline loops: CDR1 ENHRY, CDR2 SYGVKD. The CDR3 has 13 residues. The ends were cut back, 4 bases at V and 8 bases at J, with 14 bases in the middle. The CDR3 DNA follows: TGTGCCATCAGTGCTTTGGACGGAGGGGGCTACACCTTC. Its protein is CAISALDGGGYTF.

The chain has TRBV19 and TRBJ1-4; D is unresolved. V was trimmed by 1 base and J by 2 bases, leaving 5 bases between them. The germline gives CDR1 LNHDA, CDR2 SQIVND (reference sequence). CDR3 length equals 14 residues. CDR3 residues: CASSIVPTNEKLFF. In DNA form, the CDR3 reads TGTGCCAGTAGTATAGTCCCGACTAATGAAAAACTGTTTTTT.

The chain carries TRBV24-1 and TRBJ2-5; the D gene is possibly TRBD2 (5 bases). The germline V gene encodes CDR1 KGHDR and CDR2 SFDVKD. The CDR3 runs to 13 residues. Trimming took off 0 bases at V and 5 bases at J, with 6 bases between the two ends. The CDR3 sequence: CATSDLTRETQYF. CDR3 coding DNA: TGTGCCACCAGTGATTTGACTAGGGAGACCCAGTACTTC.

This sequence joins TRBV28 and TRBJ2-7; D is perhaps TRBD1 (6 bases). The CDR3 contains 15 residues. The germline V and J ends were trimmed by 5 bases and 6 bases, with 20 bases remaining between them. Germline CDR1 and CDR2: MDHEN and SYDVKM. CDR3 nucleotides: TGTGCCAGCAGTACGGACAGCCGCTTATGGGGCGAGCAGTACTTC. As protein: CASSTDSRLWGEQYF.

The chain recombines TRBV18 with TRBJ1-1; D gene uncertain. The CDR3 consists of 14 residues. Germline CDR1 is KGHSH and CDR2 is LQKENI. Deletions cut 1 base from V and 1 base from J, with 7 bases between. The CDR3 protein is CASSPLLSNTEAFF. Here the CDR3 DNA reads TGTGCCAGCTCACCACTCTTGTCGAACACTGAAGCTTTCTTT.

The chain is built from TRBV5-4 and TRBJ2-3; TRBD2 aligns across 8 bases. The CDR3 contains 17 residues. V shed 0 bases, J shed 0 bases, and the junction held 6 bases outside the gene matches. Germline V gives CDR1 SGHNT, CDR2 YYREEE (reference sequence). Here the CDR3 DNA reads TGTGCCAGCAGCTTGGGGTCGGCTAGCGGGAGCACAGATACGCAGTATTTT. It codes for CASSLGSASGSTDTQYF.

This chain joins TRBV7-9 and TRBJ2-7; 12 nucleotides agree with TRBD1. The J segment lost 5 bases and the V segment lost 1 base, leaving 6 bases of the junction unmatched. This CDR3 region has 16 residues. The germline gives CDR1 SEHNR, CDR2 FQNEAQ (reference sequence). CDR3 protein: CASSLGPGQGAHEQYF. The CDR3 nucleotides read TGTGCCAGCAGCTTAGGGCCGGGACAGGGGGCCCACGAGCAGTACTTC.

The chain employs TRBV29-1 and TRBJ1-4; 9 bases are a match to TRBD1. V dropped 7 bases and J dropped 1; count of bases not matched to a gene: 4. The V gene's germline CDR1 is SQVTM and CDR2 ANQGSEA. The CDR3 is 14 amino acids. DNA of the CDR3: TGCAGCGGGGGACAGGGATTAACTAATGAAAAACTGTTTTTT. Its protein is CSGGQGLTNEKLFF.

Only one count was recorded for this clone. The chain joins TRBV28 to TRBJ2-7; 11 bases are shared with TRBD1. From germline, CDR1 is MDHEN and CDR2 SYDVKM. CDR3 length: 16 amino acids. The V gene end was trimmed by 5 bases and the J gene end by 4 bases; junction bases not matched to a gene: 10. The CDR3 nucleotides are TGTGCCAGCAGTGACCCTGGACAGGGGGCTTCTTACGAGCAGTACTTC. Protein sequence: CASSDPGQGASYEQYF. Complete variable domain (other parts from reference TRBV28 and TRBJ2-7): DVKVTQSSRYLVKRTGEKVFLECVQDMDHENMFWYRQDPGLGLRLIYFSYDVKMKEKGDIPEGYSVSREKKERFSLILESASTNQTSMYLCASSDPGQGASYEQYFGPGTRLTVT.

The chain joins TRBV29-1 to TRBJ2-1; no reliable D call. V lost 5 bases, J lost 5 bases, and 16 bases lay in between. The CDR3 consists of 14 residues. Germline-derived CDR1 and CDR2 are SQVTM and ANQGSEA. CDR3 residues: CSVWAGTQDNEQFF. DNA of the CDR3: TGCAGCGTTTGGGCAGGCACCCAGGACAATGAGCAGTTCTTC.

J is TRBJ1-4 and V is TRBV29-1, with 8 positions matching TRBD1. This CDR3 contains 14 residues. Per the germline V gene, CDR1 is SQVTM and CDR2 is ANQGSEA. With 7 bases clipped from V and 4 bases from J, the junction kept 8 bases outside the gene matches. DNA for the CDR3: TGCAGCGGTTCAACAGGGGGAGATAATGAAAAACTGTTTTTT. It codes for CSGSTGGDNEKLFF.

The chain combines TRBV7-2 with TRBJ1-5; tentatively, D is TRBD1 (6 bases). This CDR3 region has 19 residues. Germline V gene data show CDR1 as SGHTA and CDR2 as FQGNSA. Trimming took off 5 bases at V and 1 base at J, with 24 bases between the two ends. DNA of the CDR3: TGTGCCAGCAGCCCACCAGACGCAGGGGAGATGTGGAGCAATCAGCCCCAGCATTTT. Translation gives CASSPPDAGEMWSNQPQHF.

This clone was recorded a few times. The chain combines TRBV4-1 with TRBJ2-7; tentatively, D is TRBD2 (6 bases). This CDR3 has 13 amino acids. Between the trimmed V and J ends, which lost 4 bases and 3 bases, there was a span of 10 bases. Germline CDR1 and CDR2: MGHRA and YSYEKL. CDR3 sequence reads: CASSLGGNYEQYF. The CDR3 DNA reads TGCGCCAGCAGCCTGGGGGGAAACTACGAGCAGTACTTC.

This CDR3 is CASSSYRGRDNEQFF. The CDR3, as DNA: TGTGCCAGCAGCTCATACAGGGGTAGGGACAATGAGCAGTTCTTC. The rearrangement uses TRBV11-2 and TRBJ2-1; 7 bases line up with TRBD1. This CDR3 comprises 15 residues. V trimming: 4 bases; J trimming: 5 bases; junction bases outside the gene matches: 8. CDR1 and CDR2 (germline): SGHAT, FQNNGV.

The chain uses TRBV3-1 (or the pseudogene TRBV3-2) and TRBJ1-2, with a tentative D call TRBD1 (5 bases). Per germline, CDR1 LGHDT and CDR2 YNNKEL (reference sequence). The V and J ends lost 1 base and 3 bases respectively, with 12 bases between them. The CDR3 loop spans 15 amino acids. For the CDR3, the DNA is TGTGCCAGCAGCCAAGTGCGGGGGGGGGACTATGGCTACACCTTC. This translates into CASSQVRGGDYGYTF.

The chain has TRBV5-1 and TRBJ2-1; weak D call: TRBD2 (6 bases). The germline V gene has CDR1 SGHRS and CDR2 YFSETQ. The CDR3 runs to 16 residues. V lost 1 base and J 0 bases, leaving 11 bases between the germline ends. CDR3 DNA sequence: TGCGCCAGCAGCTTGCTCCAGACTAGCTCCTACAATGAGCAGTTCTTC. This gives the protein CASSLLQTSSYNEQFF.

The rearrangement links TRBV19 to TRBJ1-2; 7 nucleotides match TRBD1. J was trimmed by 7 bases and V by 5 bases; bases with no gene match: 10. The CDR3 has 14 residues. Per germline, CDR1 LNHDA and CDR2 SQIVND (reference sequence). CDR3: CASSGGQRGSGYTF. In DNA, the CDR3 is TGTGCCAGTAGTGGGGGACAGCGCGGCAGTGGCTACACCTTC.